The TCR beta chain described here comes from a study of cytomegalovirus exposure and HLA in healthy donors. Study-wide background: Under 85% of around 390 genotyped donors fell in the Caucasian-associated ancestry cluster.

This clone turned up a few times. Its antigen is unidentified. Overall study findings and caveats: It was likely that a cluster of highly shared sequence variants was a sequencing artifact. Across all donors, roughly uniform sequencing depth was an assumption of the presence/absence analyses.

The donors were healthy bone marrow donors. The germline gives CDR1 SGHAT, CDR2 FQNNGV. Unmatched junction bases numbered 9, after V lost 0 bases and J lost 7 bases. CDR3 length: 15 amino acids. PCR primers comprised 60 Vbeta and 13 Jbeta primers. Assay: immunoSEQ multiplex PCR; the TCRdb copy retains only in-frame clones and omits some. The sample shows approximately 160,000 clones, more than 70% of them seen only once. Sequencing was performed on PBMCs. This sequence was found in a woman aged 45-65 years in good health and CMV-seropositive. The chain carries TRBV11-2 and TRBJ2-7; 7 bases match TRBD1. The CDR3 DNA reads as TGTGCCAGCAGCTTAGATGGAACAGGGGCGAATGAGCAGTACTTC. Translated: CASSLDGTGANEQYF.